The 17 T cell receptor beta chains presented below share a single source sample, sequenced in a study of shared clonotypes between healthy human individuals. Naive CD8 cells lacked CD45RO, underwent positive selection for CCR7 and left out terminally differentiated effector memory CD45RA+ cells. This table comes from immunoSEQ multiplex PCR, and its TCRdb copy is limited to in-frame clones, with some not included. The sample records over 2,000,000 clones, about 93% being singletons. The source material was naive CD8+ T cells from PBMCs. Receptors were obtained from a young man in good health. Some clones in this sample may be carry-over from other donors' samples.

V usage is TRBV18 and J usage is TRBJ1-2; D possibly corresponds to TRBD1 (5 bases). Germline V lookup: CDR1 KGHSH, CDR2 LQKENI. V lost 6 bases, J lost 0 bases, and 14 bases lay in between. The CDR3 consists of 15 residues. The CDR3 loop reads CASSPPGPTNYGYTF. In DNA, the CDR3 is TGTGCCAGCTCGCCTCCGGGACCCACTAACTATGGCTACACCTTC.

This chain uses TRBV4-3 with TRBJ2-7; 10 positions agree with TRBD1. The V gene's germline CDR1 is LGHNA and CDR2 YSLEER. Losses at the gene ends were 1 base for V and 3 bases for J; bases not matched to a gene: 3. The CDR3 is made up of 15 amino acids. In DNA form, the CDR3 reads TGCGCCAGCAGCCAAGCTTGGACAGGGGGCTACGAGCAGTACTTC. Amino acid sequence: CASSQAWTGGYEQYF.

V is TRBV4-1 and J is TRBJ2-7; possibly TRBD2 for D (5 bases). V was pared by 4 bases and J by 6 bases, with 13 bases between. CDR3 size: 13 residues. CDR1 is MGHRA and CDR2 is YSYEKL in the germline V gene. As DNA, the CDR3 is TGCGCCAGCAGCCCCAGTATGGCGGGCGAGCAGTACTTC. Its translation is CASSPSMAGEQYF.

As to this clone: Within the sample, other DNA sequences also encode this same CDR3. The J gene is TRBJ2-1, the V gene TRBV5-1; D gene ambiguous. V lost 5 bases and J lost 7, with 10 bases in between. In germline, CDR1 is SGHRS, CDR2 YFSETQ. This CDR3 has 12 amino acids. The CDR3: CASRLGRNEQFF. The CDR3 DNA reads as TGCGCCAGCAGGCTGGGAAGAAATGAGCAGTTCTTC.

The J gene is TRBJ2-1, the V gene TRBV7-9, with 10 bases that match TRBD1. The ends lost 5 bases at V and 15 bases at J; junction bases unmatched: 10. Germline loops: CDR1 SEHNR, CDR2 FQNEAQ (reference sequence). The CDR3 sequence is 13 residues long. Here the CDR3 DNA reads TGTGCCAGCAGCCCCCCAGCACGGGACAGGGGGTTCTTC. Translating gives CASSPPARDRGFF.

The CDR3 region is CASSLKREVMYNEQFF. For the CDR3, the DNA is TGTGCCAGCAGCCTCAAGCGGGAGGTCATGTACAATGAGCAGTTCTTC. J is TRBJ2-1 and V is TRBV5-4, with TRBD2 matching 9 bases. Per germline, CDR1 SGHNT and CDR2 YYREEE (reference sequence). Trimming at V came to 4 bases and at J to 4 bases, leaving 9 bases not matched to a gene. The CDR3 extends over 16 amino acids.

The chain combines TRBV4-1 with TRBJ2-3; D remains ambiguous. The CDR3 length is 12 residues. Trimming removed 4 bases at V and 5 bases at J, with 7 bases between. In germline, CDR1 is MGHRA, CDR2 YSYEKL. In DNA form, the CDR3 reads TGCGCCAGCAGCCCCCCCGGAGATACGCAGTATTTT. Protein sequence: CASSPPGDTQYF.

DNA for the CDR3: TGTGCCACCAGCAAAGGGACTAGCGGGGCTACAGATACGCAGTATTTT. Translated: CATSKGTSGATDTQYF. The V gene is TRBV15, the J gene TRBJ2-3, with TRBD2 matching over 13 bases. V was pared by 4 bases and J by 3 bases, with 4 bases of the junction left unmatched. CDR1 and CDR2 from the germline V gene are LNHNV and YYDKDF (reference sequence). This CDR3 is built from 16 residues. The entire variable domain, with the rest obtained from reference TRBV15 and TRBJ2-3, is as follows: DAMVIQNPRYQVTQFGKPVTLSCSQTLNHNVMYWYQQKSSQAPKLLFHYYDKDFNNEADTPDNFQSRRPNTSFCFLDIRSPGLGDTAMYLCATSKGTSGATDTQYFGPGTRLTVL.

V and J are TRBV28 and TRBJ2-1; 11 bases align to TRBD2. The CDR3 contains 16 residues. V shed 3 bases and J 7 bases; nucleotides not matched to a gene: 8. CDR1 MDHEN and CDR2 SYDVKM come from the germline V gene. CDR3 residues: CASSFLTSGRLNEQFF. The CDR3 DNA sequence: TGTGCCAGCAGTTTCTTAACTAGCGGGAGACTAAATGAGCAGTTCTTC.

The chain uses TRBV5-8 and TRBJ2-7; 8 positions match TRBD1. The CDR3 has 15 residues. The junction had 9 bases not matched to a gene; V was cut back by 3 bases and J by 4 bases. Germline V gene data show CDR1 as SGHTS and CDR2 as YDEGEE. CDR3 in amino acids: CASSWDRSFSYEQYF. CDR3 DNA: TGTGCCAGCAGCTGGGACAGGTCCTTTTCGTACGAGCAGTACTTC. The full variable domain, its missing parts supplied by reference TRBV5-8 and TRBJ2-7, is EAGVTQSPTHLIKTRGQQATLRCSPISGHTSVYWYQQALGLGLQFLLWYDEGEERNRGNFPPRFSGRQFPNYSSELNVNALELEDSALYLCASSWDRSFSYEQYFGPGTRLTVT.

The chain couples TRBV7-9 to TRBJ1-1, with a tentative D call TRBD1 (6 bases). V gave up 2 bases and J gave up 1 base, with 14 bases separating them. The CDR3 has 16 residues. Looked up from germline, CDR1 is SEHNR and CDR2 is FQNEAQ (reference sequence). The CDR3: CASSLFFGQPNTEAFF. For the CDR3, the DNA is TGTGCCAGCAGCTTATTCTTTGGACAGCCGAACACTGAAGCTTTCTTT.

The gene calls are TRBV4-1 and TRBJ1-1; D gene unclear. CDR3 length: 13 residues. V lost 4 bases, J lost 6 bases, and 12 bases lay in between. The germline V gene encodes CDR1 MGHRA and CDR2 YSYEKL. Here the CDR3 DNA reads TGCGCCAGCAGCCTACCCAGATCCCCTGAAGCTTTCTTT. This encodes CASSLPRSPEAFF.

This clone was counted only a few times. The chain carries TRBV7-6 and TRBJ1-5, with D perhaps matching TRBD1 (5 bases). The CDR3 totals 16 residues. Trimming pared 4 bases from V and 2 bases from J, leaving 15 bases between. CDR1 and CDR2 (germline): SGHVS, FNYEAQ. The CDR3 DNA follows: TGTGCCAGCAGCTCAAATAAACAGGTGGGCAATCAGCCCCAGCATTTT. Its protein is CASSSNKQVGNQPQHF.

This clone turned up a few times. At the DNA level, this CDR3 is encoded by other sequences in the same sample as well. The CDR3 protein is CASSLGTEAFF. The CDR3 nucleotides read TGTGCCAGCAGTTTAGGGACAGAAGCTTTCTTT. This sequence joins TRBV27 and TRBJ1-1, with D tentatively TRBD1 (6 bases). The CDR3 is 11 residues long. Per germline, CDR1 MNHEY and CDR2 SMNVEV (reference sequence). V lost 2 bases and J 8 bases, leaving 6 bases between the germline ends.

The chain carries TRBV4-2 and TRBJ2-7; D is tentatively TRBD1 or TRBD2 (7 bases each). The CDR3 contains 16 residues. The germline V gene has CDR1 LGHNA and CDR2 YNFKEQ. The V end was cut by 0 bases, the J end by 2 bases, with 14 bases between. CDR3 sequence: CASSQDETGRAYEQYF. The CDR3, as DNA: TGTGCCAGCAGCCAAGACGAGACAGGGAGGGCCTACGAGCAGTACTTC.

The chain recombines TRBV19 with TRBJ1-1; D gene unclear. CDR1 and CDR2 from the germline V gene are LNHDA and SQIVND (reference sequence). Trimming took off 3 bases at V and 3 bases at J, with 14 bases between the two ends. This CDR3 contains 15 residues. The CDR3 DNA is TGTGCCAGTAGTATTCTGGAGAGTCGTTACACTGAAGCTTTCTTT. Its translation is CASSILESRYTEAFF. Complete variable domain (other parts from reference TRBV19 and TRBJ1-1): DGGITQSPKYLFRKEGQNVTLSCEQNLNHDAMYWYRQDPGQGLRLIYYSQIVNDFQKGDIAEGYSVSREKKESFPLTVTSAQKNPTAFYLCASSILESRYTEAFFGQGTRLTVV.

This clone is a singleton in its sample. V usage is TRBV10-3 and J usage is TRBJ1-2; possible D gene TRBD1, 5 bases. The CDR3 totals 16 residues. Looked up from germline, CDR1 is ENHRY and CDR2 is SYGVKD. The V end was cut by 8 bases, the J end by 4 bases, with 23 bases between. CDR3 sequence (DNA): TGTGCCATCTATCAACGGGGCTACTCGGGGAGCTATGGCTACACCTTC. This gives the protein CAIYQRGYSGSYGYTF.